One sample yielded the 32 T cell receptor beta chains listed below, sequenced in a study of technical replicates of blood from several donors. Generated by immunoSEQ multiplex PCR, the TCRdb table keeps only in-frame clones and is missing some. This sample has 65,000 to 95,000 clones, with approximately 97% found just once. The source material was T cells isolated from PBMCs. The receptors come from a human donor in good health.

The chain recombines TRBV4-2 with TRBJ1-2; 8 bases agree with TRBD1. V shed 1 base, J shed 3 bases, and the junction held 4 bases outside the gene matches. The germline CDR1 and CDR2 sequences are LGHNA and YNFKEQ. This CDR3 is 15 amino acids long. CDR3 in DNA: TGTGCCAGCAGCCAAGTGGACAGGGATCACTATGGCTACACCTTC. Its translation is CASSQVDRDHYGYTF.

The rearrangement links TRBV27 to TRBJ1-2; TRBD1 aligns across 7 bases. This CDR3 spans 16 amino acids. The V gene's germline CDR1 is MNHEY and CDR2 SMNVEV (reference sequence). V trimming: 4 bases; J trimming: 4 bases; junction bases outside the gene matches: 12. As DNA, the CDR3 is TGTGCCAGCAGTTATTCCACAGGGGAGGTCAGCTATGGCTACACCTTC. Amino acids: CASSYSTGEVSYGYTF.

J is TRBJ2-3 and V is TRBV10-1; possible D gene TRBD1, 5 bases. The CDR3 loop spans 16 amino acids. V lost 5 bases and J lost 5, with 20 bases in between. CDR1 is WNHNN, CDR2 SYGVQD, per germline (reference sequence). CDR3 amino acids: CASSLGAGSPKDTQYF. CDR3 DNA sequence: TGCGCCAGCAGTCTAGGGGCAGGCTCTCCCAAAGATACGCAGTATTTT.

The chain is built from TRBV7-2 and TRBJ2-1; D might be TRBD2 (5 bases). The CDR3 loop spans 16 amino acids. Germline V gene data show CDR1 as SGHTA and CDR2 as FQGNSA. V lost 0 bases, J lost 0 bases, and 9 bases lay in between. The CDR3 is CASSLALGSSYNEQFF. CDR3 in DNA: TGTGCCAGCAGCTTAGCGCTAGGGAGCTCCTACAATGAGCAGTTCTTC.

The V gene is TRBV5-8, the J gene TRBJ2-2; 7 nucleotides align to TRBD2. V was clipped by 3 bases and J by 4 bases; unmatched bases: 6. Germline loops: CDR1 SGHTS, CDR2 YDEGEE. This CDR3 region has 15 residues. Here the CDR3 DNA reads TGTGCCAGCAGCTCTCTAGCGGAAGTCACCGGGGAGCTGTTTTTT. Translating it yields CASSSLAEVTGELFF.

The rearrangement uses TRBV28 and TRBJ2-1, with 9 positions matching TRBD2. CDR1 and CDR2 (germline): MDHEN, SYDVKM. V trimming: 6 bases; J trimming: 6 bases; junction bases outside the gene matches: 9. The CDR3 runs to 15 residues. The CDR3 DNA is TGTGCCAGCAGCCTATCGGGACTAGCATTCAATGAGCAGTTCTTC. Its protein is CASSLSGLAFNEQFF.

The chain has TRBV5-4 and TRBJ2-7, with 8 bases identical to TRBD2. Germline CDR1 reads SGHNT; CDR2 reads YYREEE (reference sequence). The V segment lost 0 bases and the J segment 2 bases; nucleotides outside the gene matches: 7. This CDR3 region has 16 residues. The CDR3 spells CASSLAVAGGPYEQYF. CDR3 bases: TGTGCCAGCAGCTTGGCCGTTGCGGGAGGTCCCTACGAGCAGTACTTC.

The chain employs TRBV28 and TRBJ2-3; 10 bases line up with TRBD2. V shed 6 bases and J 5 bases; nucleotides not matched to a gene: 8. This CDR3 spans 15 amino acids. Germline values: CDR1 MDHEN, CDR2 SYDVKM. The CDR3 DNA reads TGTGCCAGCAGGGTTCTAGCGGGAGTAATAGATACGCAGTATTTT. It specifies CASRVLAGVIDTQYF.

The V and J genes are TRBV9 and TRBJ2-1; unclear D gene. Looked up from germline, CDR1 is SGDLS and CDR2 is YYNGEE. The CDR3 consists of 13 residues. The ends were cut back, 5 bases at V and 4 bases at J, with 10 bases in the middle. For the CDR3, the DNA is TGTGCCAGCAGTTCGGGTGGTTACAATGAGCAGTTCTTC. This sequence encodes CASSSGGYNEQFF.

The V call is TRBV4-1, the J call TRBJ2-1; D gene uncertain. Deletions cut 7 bases from V and 0 bases from J, with 13 bases between. CDR1 is MGHRA, CDR2 YSYEKL, per germline. The CDR3 is made up of 15 amino acids. This chain's CDR3 is CASKPSPSSYNEQFF. The CDR3 DNA sequence: TGCGCCAGCAAACCGTCCCCGAGCTCCTACAATGAGCAGTTCTTC.

The V call is TRBV6-5, the J call TRBJ2-7; 7 bases line up with TRBD1. The CDR3 runs 13 residues. Germline CDR1 is MNHEY and CDR2 is SVGAGI. Trimming removed 5 bases from V and 5 bases from J; junction bases left unmatched: 6. The CDR3 bases are TGTGCCAGCAGTCCGACAGGGTACCACGAGCAGTACTTC. Its translation: CASSPTGYHEQYF.

This clone occurred once. The chain has TRBV2 and TRBJ1-1, with D perhaps TRBD1 (5 bases). V lost 8 bases to trimming and J lost 10 bases, with 17 bases between them. The CDR3 is 12 amino acids. Germline CDR1 reads SNHLY; CDR2 reads FYNNEI. The CDR3 region is CASFIPQERAFF. The CDR3 coding sequence is TGTGCCAGCTTTATCCCACAGGAGCGAGCTTTCTTT.

The gene calls are TRBV2 and TRBJ1-2, with 8 bases lining up with TRBD1. Trimming cost V 9 bases and J 0 bases; bases outside gene matches: 6. CDR3 length: 14 residues. CDR1 and CDR2 (germline): SNHLY, FYNNEI. Written as DNA, the CDR3 is TGTGCCAGGGACAGGGAAGAAACTAACTATGGCTACACCTTC. Its protein is CARDREETNYGYTF.

This rearrangement joins TRBV28 to TRBJ2-7; TRBD2 might be the D (5 bases). Trimming cost V 2 bases and J 0 bases, with 8 bases left between them. Germline V gene lookup returns CDR1 MDHEN and CDR2 SYDVKM. The CDR3 is made up of 14 amino acids. The DNA of the CDR3 is TGTGCCAGCAGTTTAACTGCGGGCTCCTACGAGCAGTACTTC. It specifies CASSLTAGSYEQYF.

The gene calls are TRBV6-7 and TRBJ2-1; 8 positions agree with TRBD2. TRBV6-7 carries the ORF label, with uncertain function. Trimming cost V 5 bases and J 8 bases; bases outside gene matches: 20. CDR3 length: 18 amino acids. CDR3 in amino acids: CASSPNPYPGLERHEQFF. DNA for the CDR3: TGTGCCAGCAGTCCCAACCCCTACCCGGGACTAGAGAGACATGAGCAGTTCTTC.

This chain uses TRBV27 with TRBJ1-5; TRBD1 is a possible D gene (5 bases). The length of the CDR3 is 13 residues. Germline V gene sequence: CDR1 MNHEY, CDR2 SMNVEV (reference sequence). The ends were cut back, 2 bases at V and 6 bases at J, with 8 bases in the middle. The CDR3 sequence is CASSLQGGQPQHF. CDR3 sequence (DNA): TGTGCCAGCAGTTTACAGGGAGGTCAGCCCCAGCATTTT.

This chain connects TRBV28 to TRBJ2-7, with D possibly matching TRBD2 (6 bases). Per germline, CDR1 MDHEN and CDR2 SYDVKM. V was cut by 1 base and J by 2 bases, with 15 bases left in between. The CDR3 length is 16 residues. CDR3 in DNA: TGTGCCAGCAGTTTATTGACCGGCGGGACCGCCTACGAGCAGTACTTC. It codes for CASSLLTGGTAYEQYF.

The chain recombines TRBV7-6 with TRBJ1-1; TRBD1 matches 9 bases. Germline trimming cut 4 bases from V and 1 base from J; bases unmatched to any gene: 10. The germline gives CDR1 SGHVS, CDR2 FNYEAQ. The CDR3 has 17 residues. The CDR3 DNA reads TGTGCCAGCAGCTCTCGGGACAGGGAGAGCGAGAACACTGAAGCTTTCTTT. This translates into CASSSRDRESENTEAFF.

The genes are TRBV7-9 and TRBJ2-7; TRBD1 agrees at 9 bases. The germline gives CDR1 SEHNR, CDR2 FQNEAQ (reference sequence). This CDR3 has 15 residues. V was clipped by 1 base and J by 5 bases; unmatched bases: 6. CDR3 region: CASSLDRGRGDEQYF. The CDR3 bases are TGTGCCAGCAGCTTAGACAGGGGGCGCGGAGACGAGCAGTACTTC.

This clone was detected only once. The gene calls are TRBV9 and TRBJ2-1; 11 nucleotides align to TRBD2. Germline V CDR1 and CDR2: SGDLS, YYNGEE. V trimming: 0 bases; J trimming: 9 bases; junction bases outside the gene matches: 14. The length of the CDR3 is 18 residues. The CDR3 sequence is CASSVGGMGTSGSFEQFF. Written as DNA, the CDR3 is TGTGCCAGCAGCGTAGGGGGGATGGGGACTAGCGGATCCTTTGAGCAGTTCTTC. Based on the CDR3 plus reference TRBV9 and TRBJ2-1, the full variable domain is DSGVTQTPKHLITATGQRVTLRCSPRSGDLSVYWYQQSLDQGLQFLIQYYNGEERAKGNILERFSAQQFPDLHSELNLSSLELGDSALYFCASSVGGMGTSGSFEQFFGPGTRLTVL.

The chain combines TRBV11-2 with TRBJ1-1, with no clear D. Germline lookup yields CDR1 SGHAT and CDR2 FQNNGV. The CDR3 runs to 14 residues. V dropped 1 base and J dropped 1 base, with 7 bases sitting between them. The chain's CDR3 is CASSLVTENTEAFF. CDR3 bases: TGTGCCAGCAGCTTAGTTACAGAGAACACTGAAGCTTTCTTT.

This chain uses TRBV25-1 with TRBJ1-3; 7 bases align to TRBD1. The CDR3 spans 17 residues. After removal of 6 bases from V and 0 bases from J, the junction contained 11 bases not matched to a gene. Germline V gene data show CDR1 as MGHDK and CDR2 as SYGVNS. CDR3 region: CASRGAPGQSSGNTIYF. The CDR3 bases are TGTGCCAGCAGGGGAGCGCCGGGACAGAGCTCTGGAAACACCATATATTTT.

This clone was recorded once. The genes are TRBV28 and TRBJ1-2; D unresolved. Trimming removed 6 bases from V and 1 base from J, with 6 bases in between. The CDR3 is 12 amino acids. The germline gives CDR1 MDHEN, CDR2 SYDVKM. CDR3 loop: CASRSFNYGYTF. The CDR3 DNA reads as TGTGCCAGCAGGAGTTTTAACTATGGCTACACCTTC.

For this clone: The same CDR3 is also encoded by other DNA sequences in this sample. V and J are TRBV9 and TRBJ2-5; tentative D call: TRBD2 (7 bases). V was shortened by 0 bases and J by 4 bases, with 13 bases between the two germline ends. The CDR3 loop spans 15 amino acids. Germline V gene sequence: CDR1 SGDLS, CDR2 YYNGEE. The CDR3 bases are TGTGCCAGCAGCGTAGAGGGGGGGAGAGGAGAGACCCAGTACTTC. Translated, it gives CASSVEGGRGETQYF. The full variable domain, in which reference TRBV9 and TRBJ2-5 provide the parts outside the CDR3, is DSGVTQTPKHLITATGQRVTLRCSPRSGDLSVYWYQQSLDQGLQFLIQYYNGEERAKGNILERFSAQQFPDLHSELNLSSLELGDSALYFCASSVEGGRGETQYFGPGTRLLVL.

The chain uses TRBV5-8 and TRBJ2-7, with 10 bases that match TRBD2. The CDR3 contains 15 residues. The trim removed 2 bases at V and 7 bases at J, leaving 9 bases unmatched. Germline values: CDR1 SGHTS, CDR2 YDEGEE. CDR3 in DNA: TGTGCCAGCAGCTTTGGTACTAGCGGGACGGGGGAGCAGTACTTC. This encodes CASSFGTSGTGEQYF.

The chain recombines TRBV6-5 with TRBJ1-2; D is unresolved. CDR1 is MNHEY, CDR2 SVGAGI, per germline. Trimming removed 0 bases from V and 8 bases from J, with 10 bases in between. This CDR3 region has 13 residues. CDR3 coding DNA: TGTGCCAGCAGTTACTCGAGGGTGGAGGGCTACACCTTC. Translated, it gives CASSYSRVEGYTF.

This sequence joins TRBV10-3 and TRBJ1-1; D may be TRBD1 (6 bases). V dropped 0 bases and J dropped 3 bases, with 11 bases sitting between them. Per germline, CDR1 ENHRY and CDR2 SYGVKD. The CDR3 runs 15 residues. The CDR3 sequence is CAISESQGRDTEAFF. CDR3 DNA sequence: TGTGCCATCAGTGAGTCTCAGGGGAGGGACACTGAAGCTTTCTTT.

This sequence joins TRBV6-1 and TRBJ1-5; a possible D gene is TRBD1 (6 bases). There are 14 residues in the CDR3. CDR1 and CDR2 from the germline V gene are MNHNS and SASEGT. Trimming cost V 6 bases and J 1 base, with 10 bases left between them. The CDR3 sequence: CASRIGGSNQPQHF. The CDR3 coding sequence is TGTGCCAGCAGAATTGGGGGCAGCAATCAGCCCCAGCATTTT.

This sequence joins TRBV28 and TRBJ2-7, with a possible D match to TRBD2 (6 bases). The CDR3 covers 15 residues. Germline-derived CDR1 and CDR2 are MDHEN and SYDVKM. V was trimmed by 2 bases and J by 5 bases, leaving 16 bases between them. Here the CDR3 DNA reads TGTGCCAGCAGTTTACTTCCTGGAGGGGATGACGAGCAGTACTTC. This gives the protein CASSLLPGGDDEQYF.

The gene calls are TRBV7-6 and TRBJ1-1; D perhaps matches TRBD1 (5 bases). The V gene lost 1 base and the J gene lost 0 bases, with 6 bases spanning the gap. Germline V gene lookup returns CDR1 SGHVS and CDR2 FNYEAQ. This CDR3 spans 14 amino acids. Here the CDR3 DNA reads TGTGCCAGCAGCTTAGGGGGCATGAACACTGAAGCTTTCTTT. Its translation is CASSLGGMNTEAFF.

The chain employs TRBV19 and TRBJ2-7, with D perhaps TRBD2 (5 bases). CDR3 length equals 14 residues. CDR1 and CDR2 (germline): LNHDA, SQIVND (reference sequence). The germline V and J ends were trimmed by 9 bases and 4 bases, with 19 bases remaining between them. CDR3 region: CASAPSGWMYEQYF. CDR3 coding DNA: TGTGCCAGCGCCCCGTCGGGGTGGATGTACGAGCAGTACTTC.

The chain has TRBV27 and TRBJ1-2; D call uncertain. Deletions cut 2 bases from V and 1 base from J, with 8 bases between. CDR3 length: 14 residues. Germline values: CDR1 MNHEY, CDR2 SMNVEV (reference sequence). CDR3 loop: CASSLAAVNYGYTF. In nucleotides, the CDR3 is TGTGCCAGCAGTTTAGCGGCGGTTAACTATGGCTACACCTTC.